These T cell receptor beta chains were read from a single sample in a study of somatic mutations in cytotoxic T cells in rheumatoid arthritis. Produced via immunoSEQ multiplex PCR; TCRdb's table is partial and in-frame only. Of under 15,000 clones listed, approximately 80% were seen once; the top ten hold more than 13%. Sequencing was carried out using CD8+ T cells sorted from blood. These receptors all come from a man aged 45-60 years in good health. CDR3s include the opening cysteine and the closing phenylalanine or tryptophan. The order of the fields is J gene, clone size, V gene, CDR3 protein. Part of the rows lack a size; the others show once, few, many or a class for expanded clones.

j_gene: TRBJ1-1; abundance: -; v_gene: TRBV5-6; CDR3aa: CASSFGTGGTEAFF
j_gene: TRBJ2-5; abundance: -; v_gene: TRBV27; CDR3aa: CASSAGTSGGRETQYF
j_gene: TRBJ1-1; abundance: -; v_gene: TRBV28; CDR3aa: CASTPQGARTEAFF
j_gene: TRBJ1-1; abundance: -; v_gene: TRBV6-5; CDR3aa: CASSWAGNTEAFF
j_gene: TRBJ1-6; abundance: -; v_gene: TRBV5-4; CDR3aa: CASSPDDRPNSPLHF
j_gene: TRBJ2-2; abundance: -; v_gene: TRBV2; CDR3aa: CASSLTGELFF
j_gene: TRBJ2-1; abundance: few; v_gene: TRBV5-1; CDR3aa: CASSSSGGYNEQFF
j_gene: TRBJ2-1; abundance: once; v_gene: TRBV7-2; CDR3aa: CASSLEGTSGYNEQFF
j_gene: TRBJ1-6; abundance: few; v_gene: TRBV6-1; CDR3aa: CASSEGTGGSPLHF
j_gene: TRBJ1-5; abundance: -; v_gene: TRBV4-1; CDR3aa: CASSPKGGHQPQHF
j_gene: TRBJ2-3; abundance: -; v_gene: TRBV18; CDR3aa: CATEGKGWTDTQYF
j_gene: TRBJ1-1; abundance: few; v_gene: TRBV7-2; CDR3aa: CASSSKLGANTEAFF
j_gene: TRBJ2-2; abundance: once; v_gene: TRBV11-3; CDR3aa: CASSLATGLIAGGPSGELFF
j_gene: TRBJ1-1; abundance: -; v_gene: TRBV13; CDR3aa: CASSPQGQMNTEAFF
j_gene: TRBJ2-7; abundance: -; v_gene: TRBV11-3; CDR3aa: CASSVRPPYEQYF
j_gene: TRBJ2-3; abundance: -; v_gene: TRBV4-1; CDR3aa: CASRSGEGTDTQYF
j_gene: TRBJ1-2; abundance: -; v_gene: TRBV27; CDR3aa: CASSSYMRQGFNYGYTF
j_gene: TRBJ1-1; abundance: -; v_gene: TRBV5-1; CDR3aa: CASSLGQGAEKAFF
j_gene: TRBJ1-1; abundance: -; v_gene: TRBV27; CDR3aa: CASSASYGEAFF
j_gene: TRBJ1-1; abundance: few; v_gene: TRBV7-9; CDR3aa: CASSLGGGAEAFF
j_gene: TRBJ1-4; abundance: medium-sized; v_gene: TRBV7-9; CDR3aa: CASSSGQEKLFF
j_gene: TRBJ1-1; abundance: -; v_gene: TRBV5-4; CDR3aa: CASSPSGGKGSEAFF
j_gene: TRBJ2-1; abundance: -; v_gene: TRBV7-9; CDR3aa: CASSPERGDYNEQFF
j_gene: TRBJ2-3; abundance: -; v_gene: TRBV7-8; CDR3aa: CASSLGRWDADTQYF
j_gene: TRBJ1-4; abundance: medium-sized; v_gene: TRBV15; CDR3aa: CATSRETGQGNEKLFF
j_gene: TRBJ1-2; abundance: -; v_gene: TRBV28; CDR3aa: CASRSRGIYGYTF
j_gene: TRBJ2-1; abundance: -; v_gene: TRBV28; CDR3aa: CASSLTREQFF
j_gene: TRBJ1-1; abundance: once; v_gene: TRBV18; CDR3aa: CASSPRREWNTEAFF
j_gene: TRBJ2-1; abundance: -; v_gene: TRBV4-1; CDR3aa: CASSQERLAPDNEQFF
j_gene: TRBJ1-1; abundance: -; v_gene: TRBV7-6; CDR3aa: CASSLGGRSEAFF
j_gene: TRBJ2-2; abundance: -; v_gene: TRBV27; CDR3aa: CASSLIAGRASGELFF
j_gene: TRBJ2-6; abundance: -; v_gene: TRBV29-1; CDR3aa: CSATDKSLNVLTF
j_gene: TRBJ1-2; abundance: -; v_gene: TRBV29-1; CDR3aa: CSVEEYGHGGFYGYTF
j_gene: TRBJ2-7; abundance: -; v_gene: TRBV5-5; CDR3aa: CTSSLAPSSGEQYF
j_gene: TRBJ2-3; abundance: -; v_gene: TRBV6-1; CDR3aa: CASSPGEGAGTQYF
j_gene: TRBJ2-7; abundance: -; v_gene: TRBV6-1; CDR3aa: CASSGTSLAGVTYEQYF
j_gene: TRBJ1-1; abundance: -; v_gene: TRBV27; CDR3aa: CASSLSATGFTEAFF
j_gene: TRBJ1-2; abundance: -; v_gene: TRBV30; CDR3aa: CAWSVIWTGGDGYTF
j_gene: TRBJ1-1; abundance: -; v_gene: TRBV19; CDR3aa: CASSIGTGVNTEAFF
j_gene: TRBJ2-1; abundance: -; v_gene: TRBV11-2; CDR3aa: CASSPAIPGGDEQFF
j_gene: TRBJ1-1; abundance: -; v_gene: TRBV11-2; CDR3aa: CASSLANRGIDEAFF
j_gene: TRBJ1-5; abundance: once; v_gene: TRBV10-3; CDR3aa: CAIASGASNQPQHF
j_gene: TRBJ2-1; abundance: -; v_gene: TRBV4-3; CDR3aa: CASSQAPDRAAVAEQFF
j_gene: TRBJ2-7; abundance: -; v_gene: TRBV5-1; CDR3aa: CASSSVPGLAGGPDEQYF
j_gene: TRBJ1-1; abundance: -; v_gene: TRBV4-1; CDR3aa: CASSHGQGATEAFF
j_gene: TRBJ1-5; abundance: few; v_gene: TRBV2; CDR3aa: CASGTGVNQPQHF
j_gene: TRBJ1-1; abundance: once; v_gene: TRBV27; CDR3aa: CASSVGADTEAFF
j_gene: TRBJ2-1; abundance: -; v_gene: TRBV7-2; CDR3aa: CASSHALPGQYNEQFF
j_gene: TRBJ1-5; abundance: -; v_gene: TRBV28; CDR3aa: CASSILNQPQHF
j_gene: TRBJ1-4; abundance: large; v_gene: TRBV7-9; CDR3aa: CASSLRQRGAATNEKLFF
j_gene: TRBJ2-3; abundance: few; v_gene: TRBV29-1; CDR3aa: CSVEDRPGRPTQYF
j_gene: TRBJ2-7; abundance: -; v_gene: TRBV7-9; CDR3aa: CASSPPGLAQGKYF
j_gene: TRBJ2-5; abundance: -; v_gene: TRBV19; CDR3aa: CASSTRSGVPGGYQETQYF
j_gene: TRBJ1-3; abundance: -; v_gene: TRBV18; CDR3aa: CASSPLDQTGNTIYF
j_gene: TRBJ2-1; abundance: -; v_gene: TRBV28; CDR3aa: CASSLSTEYNEQFF
j_gene: TRBJ2-2; abundance: -; v_gene: TRBV2; CDR3aa: CASSPPGTSSGELFF
j_gene: TRBJ2-2; abundance: -; v_gene: TRBV19; CDR3aa: CASSISPGELFF